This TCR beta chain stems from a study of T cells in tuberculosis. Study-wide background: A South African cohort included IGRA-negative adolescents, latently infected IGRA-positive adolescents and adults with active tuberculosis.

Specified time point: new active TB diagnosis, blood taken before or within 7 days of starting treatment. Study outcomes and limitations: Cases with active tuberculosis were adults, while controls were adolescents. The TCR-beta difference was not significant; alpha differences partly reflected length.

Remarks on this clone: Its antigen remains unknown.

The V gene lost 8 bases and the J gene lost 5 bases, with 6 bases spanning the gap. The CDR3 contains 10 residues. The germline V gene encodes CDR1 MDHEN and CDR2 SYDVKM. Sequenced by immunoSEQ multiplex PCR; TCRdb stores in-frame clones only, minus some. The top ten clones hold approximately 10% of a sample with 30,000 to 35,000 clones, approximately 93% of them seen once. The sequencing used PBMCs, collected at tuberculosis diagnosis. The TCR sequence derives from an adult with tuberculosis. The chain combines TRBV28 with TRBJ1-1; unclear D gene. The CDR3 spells CASGQTEAFF. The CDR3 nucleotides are TGTGCCAGCGGGCAAACTGAAGCTTTCTTT.